This T cell receptor (beta chain) was captured in a study of identical twins. Regarding the study as a whole: High-abundance cord blood beta clonotypes had fewer insertions; memory repertoires showed none.

Per germline, CDR1 SNHLY and CDR2 FYNNEI. CDR3 length: 16 amino acids. Trimming removed 4 bases from V and 3 bases from J, with 18 bases in between. Template switching, a step in the protocol, added a universal primer site, and cDNA carried unique molecular identifiers. Each CDR3 protein is one row after TCRdb ran MiXCR on the 5' RACE reads. Of about 160,000 distinct CDR3 sequences in the sample, around 3.4% are singletons; the top ten hold approximately 7.6%. This clonotype was recorded at least ten times. Antigen unknown. The sequence came from a man aged 18 to 29 in good health. The chain couples TRBV2 to TRBJ1-2; D is possibly TRBD1 (5 bases). Sequences were obtained from memory T cells sorted from blood. DNA of the CDR3: TGTGCCAGCAGTGTTCGTTTTGGGGACCCGGACTATGGCTACACCTTC. The encoded protein is CASSVRFGDPDYGYTF. The whole variable domain, filled in from reference TRBV2 and TRBJ1-2, reads EPEVTQTPSHQVTQMGQEVILRCVPISNHLYFYWYRQILGQKVEFLVSFYNNEISEKSEIFDDQFSVERPDGSNFTLKIRSTKLEDSAMYFCASSVRFGDPDYGYTFGSGTRLTVV.